This T cell receptor (beta chain) was obtained from a study of cytomegalovirus exposure and HLA in healthy donors. At the level of the study: From donors who were HLA-typed, an early data release held about 85 million unique TCRs.

Study conclusions and caveats: A likely sequencing artifact accounted for one observed cluster of highly shared sequence variants. Roughly even sequencing depth across donors was the assumption behind the presence/absence analyses.

This clone has more than one count but fewer than ten. Its antigen is unidentified. V shed 8 bases and J 14 bases; nucleotides not matched to a gene: 11. Germline CDR1 is MNHEY and CDR2 is SVGAGI. This CDR3 spans 11 amino acids. Primers: 60 Vbeta forward and 13 Jbeta reverse. Method: immunoSEQ multiplex PCR; TCRdb's copy keeps in-frame clones and lacks some. The sample includes about 130,000 clones, roughly four fifths of them seen just once. This chain joins TRBV6-5 and TRBJ2-5, with 7 bases lining up with TRBD2. Sequenced material: PBMCs. This sequence was found in a man aged 25 to 40 in good health and CMV-seronegative. The CDR3 nucleotides are TGTGCCAGCGGAGCGGGACTTTTTACTTACTTC. Protein: CASGAGLFTYF.